This note documents a single T cell receptor beta chain sequence. What it binds is unknown. It was 5'RACE with constant-segment primers that produced the TCR alpha and TCR beta cDNA libraries, which carried sample barcodes and UMIs. Each CDR3 protein gets one entry after TCRdb re-called the 5' RACE reads with MiXCR. The table lists hundreds of thousands of distinct CDR3 sequences, about 15% of them singletons. The CDR3 contains 16 residues. The trim removed 2 bases at V and 6 bases at J, leaving 8 bases unmatched. Germline-derived CDR1 and CDR2 are LGHNA and YNFKEQ. The source of the sample is a study of T-cell memory formation after mild COVID-19. The study's findings and limits: Cross-reactive memory appears to have joined, as suggested by some responding clones showing up in pre-infection memory.

V gene TRBV4-2 combines with J gene TRBJ2-2; 8 bases are shared with TRBD1. Material: PBMCs or a T cell subset sorted from them (not recorded which). This receptor was identified in a man aged 18 to 29 who had mild COVID-19 (a few samples of this study predate the infection). Cell type and time point are not known. In nucleotides, the CDR3 is TGTGCCAGCAGCCAACCAGGGGGCTCGGTGCCCGGGGAGCTGTTTTTT. Translation gives CASSQPGGSVPGELFF.